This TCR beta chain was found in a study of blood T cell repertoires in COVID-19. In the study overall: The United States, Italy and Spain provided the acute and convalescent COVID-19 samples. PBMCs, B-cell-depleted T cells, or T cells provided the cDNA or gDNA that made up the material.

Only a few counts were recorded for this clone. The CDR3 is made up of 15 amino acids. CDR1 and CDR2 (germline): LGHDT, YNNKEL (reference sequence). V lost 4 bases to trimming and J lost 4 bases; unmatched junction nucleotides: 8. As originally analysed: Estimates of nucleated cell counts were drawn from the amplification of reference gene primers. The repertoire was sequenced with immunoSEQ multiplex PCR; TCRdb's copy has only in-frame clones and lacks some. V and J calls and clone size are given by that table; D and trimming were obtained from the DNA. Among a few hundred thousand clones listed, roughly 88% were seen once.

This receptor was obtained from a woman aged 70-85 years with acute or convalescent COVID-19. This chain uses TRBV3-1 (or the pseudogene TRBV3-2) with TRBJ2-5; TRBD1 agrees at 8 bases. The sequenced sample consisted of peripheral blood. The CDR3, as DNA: TGTGCCAGCAGCCCAGGGGGCGGAGGAGGAGAGACCCAGTACTTC. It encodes CASSPGGGGGETQYF.